This T cell receptor beta chain was profiled in a study of vaccination effects on CD4 cells after COVID-19. At the level of the study: Vaccination of participants consisted of two doses of either the BNT162b2 or mRNA-1273 vaccine. Overall study results and limits: Infection- and vaccine-induced clones contracted markedly late after vaccination.

This clone was picked up a small number of times. Its antigen remains unknown. Produced via immunoSEQ multiplex PCR; TCRdb's table is partial and in-frame only. The table lists around 11,000 clones, 65% to 75% of them singletons. The CDR3 sequence is 15 residues long. Germline values: CDR1 KGHSH, CDR2 LQKENI. J lost 7 bases, V lost 6 bases, and 12 bases had no gene match. Before any sequencing was done, the ViraFEST assay used viral peptide pools to expand antigen-specific CD4+ T cells. Having been cultured for around ten days, the cells underwent CD4+ T cell isolation. Some 2 million PBMC were placed in each well, which was supplemented with approximately 9.7 IU/ml IL-2 and approximately 10 ug/ml peptides. Half of the medium was exchanged for IL-2 medium on both days 3 and 7.

Sequences were derived from CD4+ T cells from PBMCs cultured with HCoV-229E spike peptides, sampled before COVID-19 vaccination. The receptor was derived from a human donor who received a COVID-19 vaccine. The V gene is TRBV18, the J gene TRBJ1-5; 7 nucleotides align to TRBD1. CDR3 sequence: CASSTTHRGGQPQHF. The DNA for the CDR3 is TGTGCCAGCTCCACCACGCACAGGGGAGGGCAGCCCCAGCATTTT.